This T cell receptor (beta chain) was sequenced for a study of T-cell memory formation after mild COVID-19. Study-wide results and limits: Balance between CD4 and CD8 was seen in clones contracting day 15 to 85, and a CD4+ lean was seen in later expanders.

The CDR3 totals 15 residues. Per the germline V gene, CDR1 is SGHRS and CDR2 is YFSETQ. V was clipped by 4 bases and J by 7 bases, with 15 bases between them. This clonotype was detected ten times or more. Its antigen is unknown. TCRdb reprocessed the 5' RACE reads via MiXCR and lists one record per CDR3 protein. The data show just over 400,000 distinct CDR3 sequences, less than 25% seen once. The sample was PBMCs or a T cell subset sorted from them (not recorded which). The chain employs TRBV5-1 and TRBJ1-6; D unresolved. The sequence was obtained from an adult woman who had mild COVID-19 (a few samples of this study predate the infection). Cell type and time point are not known. In DNA, the CDR3 is TGCGCCAGCAGCCTCATGGCGGGCGGAAATTCACCCCTCCACTTT. The encoded protein is CASSLMAGGNSPLHF.